Included here is one TCR beta chain sequence, with context. Its target is unknown. A much bigger clone sits one base away, suggesting this may be a read error. The CDR3 extends over 13 amino acids. From germline, CDR1 is MNHEY and CDR2 SMNVEV (reference sequence). Through a sample-barcoded 5' primer and a J-beta primer mix, a second PCR was run for about 7 to 12 cycles. Researchers report that a template-switch adaptor with 12 random nucleotides tagged each cDNA molecule. TCRdb used MiXCR to reprocess the 5' RACE reads, holding one entry per CDR3 protein. The data contain some 900,000 distinct CDR3 sequences, 29% of them singletons. This entry is derived from a study of blood T cells in healthy people across ages. General study results and limits: Unsorted PBMCs blocked a conclusive comparison of naive and antigen-experienced cells. In long-lived donors, naive CD4+ cell counts and diversity exceeded those of aged donors.

Researchers isolated at least 7 million PBMCs per sample. Sequencing was done on a sample of blood. This rearrangement joins TRBV27 to TRBJ1-6; 8 bases align to TRBD1. This clonotype originated in a woman of 80 years or more in good health. The DNA of the CDR3 is TGTGCCAGCAGGTCGGACAGGGTTTCACCCCCCCACTTT. Protein product: CASRSDRVSPPHF.